The 16 T cell receptor beta chains given below trace back to one sample, sequenced in a study of blood T cell repertoires in COVID-19 (TCRdb year 2020). The library relied on the immunoSEQ multiplex PCR assay. TCRdb obtained this table from immuneACCESS and retained in-frame rearrangements with V and J assigned. These tables miss some clones; where compared with another copy, unresolved V genes account for less than half of the shortfall, and the remainder is unexplained. The sample profile shows about 15,000 clones; 80% to 85% of them were found once. In total, the top ten clones hold about a tenth of the sample. The sequenced material came from peripheral blood. Receptors originate from a human donor in a cohort sampled during active COVID-19.

The V and J genes are TRBV7-6 and TRBJ1-2; D call uncertain. Germline V lookup: CDR1 SGHVS, CDR2 FNYEAQ. Trimming shortened V by 5 bases and J by 4 bases, and 11 bases separated the two germline ends. The CDR3 extends over 13 amino acids. The CDR3 spells CASSPGSGYGYTF. CDR3 coding DNA: TGTGCCAGCAGCCCCGGGTCCGGCTATGGCTACACCTTC. Variable domain in full (rest from reference TRBV7-6 and TRBJ1-2): GAGVSQSPRYKVTKRGQDVALRCDPISGHVSLYWYRQALGQGPEFLTYFNYEAQQDKSGLPNDRFSAERPEGSISTLTIQRTEQRDSAMYRCASSPGSGYGYTFGSGTRLTVV.

The CDR3 loop is CASSPTGMSRAFF. CDR3 nucleotide sequence: TGTGCCAGCAGTCCTACAGGGATGTCTCGAGCTTTCTTT. The J gene is TRBJ1-1, the V gene TRBV28, with D maybe TRBD1 (6 bases). The CDR3 loop spans 13 amino acids. Trimming removed 5 bases at V and 10 bases at J, with 17 bases between. Per the germline V gene, CDR1 is MDHEN and CDR2 is SYDVKM.

The genes are TRBV6-5 and TRBJ1-3; D is uncertain. This CDR3 is 14 amino acids long. V was clipped by 4 bases and J by 1 base, with 8 bases between them. CDR1 is MNHEY, CDR2 SVGAGI, per germline. The CDR3 bases are TGTGCCAGCAGTTGGCGGGCTTCTGGAAACACCATATATTTT. It translates to CASSWRASGNTIYF.

This chain connects TRBV19 to TRBJ2-3; 14 bases align to TRBD2. Trimming took 5 bases from V and 0 from J; bases not matched to a gene: 7. This CDR3 region has 18 residues. Germline values: CDR1 LNHDA, CDR2 SQIVND (reference sequence). In nucleotides, the CDR3 is TGTGCCAGTAGTGGGGGACTAGCGGGAGCTCCTAGCACAGATACGCAGTATTTT. As protein: CASSGGLAGAPSTDTQYF. Using reference TRBV19 and TRBJ2-3 for the parts outside the CDR3, the full variable domain is DGGITQSPKYLFRKEGQNVTLSCEQNLNHDAMYWYRQDPGQGLRLIYYSQIVNDFQKGDIAEGYSVSREKKESFPLTVTSAQKNPTAFYLCASSGGLAGAPSTDTQYFGPGTRLTVL.

The V and J genes are TRBV3-1 (or the pseudogene TRBV3-2) and TRBJ1-2, with a tentative D call TRBD1 (5 bases). Trimming removed 5 bases at V and 4 bases at J, with 20 bases between. The germline V gene has CDR1 LGHDT and CDR2 YNNKEL (reference sequence). The CDR3 sequence is 16 residues long. Here the CDR3 DNA reads TGTGCCAGCAGCGGCTCGGGGGACGGGGGGTTCTATGGCTACACCTTC. Its protein is CASSGSGDGGFYGYTF.

The chain combines TRBV7-3 with TRBJ2-3; TRBD2 matches at 7 bases. Germline values: CDR1 SGHTA, CDR2 FQGTGA. This CDR3 contains 14 residues. With V trimmed by 2 bases and J by 4 bases, 3 bases remained unmatched. The CDR3 reads CASSLGLAADTQYF. The CDR3 nucleotides are TGTGCCAGCAGCTTAGGGCTAGCGGCAGATACGCAGTATTTT.

This chain connects TRBV7-2 to TRBJ2-1; D uncertain. Trimming took 1 base from V and 6 from J, leaving 13 bases between them. The CDR3 runs 15 residues. Per the germline V gene, CDR1 is SGHTA and CDR2 is FQGNSA. The DNA of the CDR3 is TGTGCCAGCAGCTTAGATCTTACTCGCCGCAATGAGCAGTTCTTC. It translates to CASSLDLTRRNEQFF.

The rearrangement links TRBV5-6 to TRBJ2-3; the D is unclear. The length of the CDR3 is 13 residues. Germline assignment: CDR1 SGHDT and CDR2 YYEEEE. V was clipped by 5 bases and J by 5 bases, with 12 bases between them. The CDR3 here is CASRVSHGDTQYF. CDR3 nucleotide sequence: TGTGCCAGCAGGGTTTCACATGGAGATACGCAGTATTTT.

The sample holds one count of this clone. This chain connects TRBV6-1 to TRBJ2-3, with no clear D. The V end lost 2 bases, the J end lost 0 bases, and 9 bases lay between the germline ends. CDR3 length: 15 residues. Germline lookup yields CDR1 MNHNS and CDR2 SASEGT. CDR3 sequence: CASSESGASTDTQYF. The CDR3 DNA is TGTGCCAGCAGTGAATCTGGAGCTAGCACAGATACGCAGTATTTT.

The chain couples TRBV5-1 to TRBJ2-7, with 10 bases matching TRBD1. The V gene end was trimmed by 4 bases and the J gene end by 6 bases; junction bases not matched to a gene: 7. This CDR3 has 14 residues. Germline CDR1 reads SGHRS; CDR2 reads YFSETQ. The CDR3 nucleotides read TGCGCCAGCAGCGATGGGACAGGGGATGCCGAGCAGTACTTC. This sequence encodes CASSDGTGDAEQYF.

The genes are TRBV3-1 (or the pseudogene TRBV3-2) and TRBJ2-3, with D possibly being TRBD1 (5 bases). Trimming shortened V by 2 bases and J by 5 bases, and 17 bases separated the two germline ends. The CDR3 extends over 16 amino acids. CDR1 is LGHDT, CDR2 YNNKEL, per germline (reference sequence). The CDR3 protein is CASSQPDTFRGDTQYF. The CDR3 DNA follows: TGTGCCAGCAGCCAACCGGACACCTTTAGGGGAGATACGCAGTATTTT.

The V and J genes are TRBV7-9 and TRBJ1-1, with D possibly matching TRBD1 (5 bases). The CDR3 has 14 residues. Germline-derived CDR1 and CDR2 are SEHNR and FQNEAQ (reference sequence). Trimming took off 1 base at V and 4 bases at J, with 10 bases between the two ends. CDR3 residues: CASSLGAGGTEAFF. The CDR3 nucleotides are TGTGCCAGCAGCTTAGGGGCCGGGGGCACTGAAGCTTTCTTT.

This clone occurred a few times. This chain connects TRBV27 to TRBJ1-1, with D maybe TRBD1 (5 bases). The CDR3 has 13 residues. V lost 5 bases, J lost 5 bases, and 12 bases lay in between. The germline CDR1 and CDR2 sequences are MNHEY and SMNVEV (reference sequence). The CDR3 loop is CASSPPQGTEAFF. CDR3 sequence (DNA): TGTGCCAGCAGTCCCCCCCAGGGAACTGAAGCTTTCTTT.

The rearrangement links TRBV15 to TRBJ1-2; 7 bases fit TRBD1. The germline V gene has CDR1 LNHNV and CDR2 YYDKDF (reference sequence). V shed 0 bases, J shed 2 bases, and the junction held 3 bases outside the gene matches. The CDR3 contains 15 residues. CDR3 nucleotides: TGTGCCACCAGCAGAGATCCGGGACAGAACTATGGCTACACCTTC. Amino acid sequence: CATSRDPGQNYGYTF.

The rearrangement links TRBV28 to TRBJ2-7; D is uncertain. CDR1 and CDR2 (germline): MDHEN, SYDVKM. The CDR3 length is 14 residues. V shed 6 bases and J shed 2 bases, with 14 bases lying between them. Here the CDR3 DNA reads TGTGCCAGCAGGCAACTGGGCCAAACCTACGAGCAGTACTTC. The encoded protein is CASRQLGQTYEQYF.

The chain combines TRBV2 with TRBJ1-6; no definite D call. This CDR3 region has 12 residues. V dropped 8 bases and J dropped 5 bases, with 7 bases sitting between them. Germline V gene data show CDR1 as SNHLY and CDR2 as FYNNEI. The CDR3 protein is CASGQNNSPLHF. CDR3 in DNA: TGTGCCAGCGGGCAGAATAATTCACCCCTCCACTTT.